This record looks at one T cell receptor (beta chain) sequence and its context. Its antigen remains unidentified. The sample originates from a study of T-cell reconstitution after alpha-beta-depleted transplantation in children. Overall study results and limits: Hyperexpanded clones declined; after one year, newly produced T cells mostly supplied diversity. Alpha-beta T cells present about two months after transplant were reported to originate from several hundred expanded graft clones. Recipient T cells and thymic progenitors that survived gave rise to the high TCRbeta diversity observed at day 60 in some patients.

Germline CDR1 reads MNHEY; CDR2 reads SVGAGI. The CDR3 runs to 12 residues. The trim removed 6 bases at V and 8 bases at J, leaving 7 bases unmatched. Preparation of the TCRbeta library used unique molecular identifiers. Via MiXCR, TCRdb re-called the PCR reads, giving one row per CDR3 protein. The sample holds about 78,000 distinct CDR3 sequences, around an eighth seen once. The source material was PBMCs, mostly from graft donor cells, sampled 180 days after TCRalphabeta/CD19-depleted stem cell transplant. The receptor was isolated from a male patient between 2 and 9 years old who had a stem cell transplant for acute lymphoblastic leukemia, so the T cells may come from the graft donor. V usage is TRBV6-5 and J usage is TRBJ2-7; the match to TRBD2 covers 7 bases. The CDR3 spells CASRPWGGKQYF. The CDR3 bases are TGTGCCAGCAGGCCCTGGGGGGGTAAGCAGTACTTC.